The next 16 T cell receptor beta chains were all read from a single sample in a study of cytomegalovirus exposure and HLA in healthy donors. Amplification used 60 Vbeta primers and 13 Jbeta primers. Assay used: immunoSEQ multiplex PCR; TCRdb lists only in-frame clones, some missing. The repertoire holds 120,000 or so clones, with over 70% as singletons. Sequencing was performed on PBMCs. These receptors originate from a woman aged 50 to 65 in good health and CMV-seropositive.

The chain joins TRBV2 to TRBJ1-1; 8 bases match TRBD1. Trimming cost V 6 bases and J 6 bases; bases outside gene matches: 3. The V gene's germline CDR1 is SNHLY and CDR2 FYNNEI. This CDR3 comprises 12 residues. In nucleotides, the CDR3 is TGTGCCAGCAGGGACAGGGACGCTGAAGCTTTCTTT. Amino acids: CASRDRDAEAFF.

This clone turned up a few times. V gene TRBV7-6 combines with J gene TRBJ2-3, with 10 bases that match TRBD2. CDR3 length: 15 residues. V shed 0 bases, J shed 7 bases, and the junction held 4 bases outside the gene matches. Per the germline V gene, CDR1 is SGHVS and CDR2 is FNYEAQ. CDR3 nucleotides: TGTGCCAGCAGCTTAGCGGCTAGCGGGAGCAATACGCAGTATTTT. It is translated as CASSLAASGSNTQYF.

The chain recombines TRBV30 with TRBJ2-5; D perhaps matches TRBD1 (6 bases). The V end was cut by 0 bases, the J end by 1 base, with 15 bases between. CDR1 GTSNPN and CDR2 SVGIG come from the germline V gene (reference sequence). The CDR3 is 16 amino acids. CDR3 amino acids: CAWSVRFNRAQETQYF. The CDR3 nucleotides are TGTGCCTGGAGTGTACGCTTTAACAGGGCCCAAGAGACCCAGTACTTC.

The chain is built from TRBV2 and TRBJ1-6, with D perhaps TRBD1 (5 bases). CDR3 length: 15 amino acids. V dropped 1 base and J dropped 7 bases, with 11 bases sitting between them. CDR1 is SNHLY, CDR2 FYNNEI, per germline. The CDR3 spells CASSEEAGRNSPLHF. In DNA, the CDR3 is TGTGCCAGCAGTGAAGAGGCAGGGAGGAATTCACCCCTCCACTTT.

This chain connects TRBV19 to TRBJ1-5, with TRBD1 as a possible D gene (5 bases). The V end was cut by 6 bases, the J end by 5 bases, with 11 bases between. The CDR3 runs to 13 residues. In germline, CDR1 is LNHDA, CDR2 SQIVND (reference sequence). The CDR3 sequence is CASSNGGYQPQHF. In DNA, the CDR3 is TGTGCCAGTAGCAACGGGGGATATCAGCCCCAGCATTTT.

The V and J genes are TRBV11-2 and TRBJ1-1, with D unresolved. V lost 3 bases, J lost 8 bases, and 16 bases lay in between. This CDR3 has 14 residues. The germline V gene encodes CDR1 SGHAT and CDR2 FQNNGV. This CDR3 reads CASSFIPPESEAFF. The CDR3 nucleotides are TGTGCCAGCAGCTTCATCCCACCCGAGTCGGAAGCTTTCTTT.

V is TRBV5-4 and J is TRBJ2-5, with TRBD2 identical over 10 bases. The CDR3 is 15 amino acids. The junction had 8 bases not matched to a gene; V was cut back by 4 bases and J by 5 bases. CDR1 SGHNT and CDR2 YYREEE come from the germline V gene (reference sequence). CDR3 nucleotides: TGTGCCAGCAGCCCGAGCGGGGGGGCTGAGGAGACCCAGTACTTC. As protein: CASSPSGGAEETQYF.

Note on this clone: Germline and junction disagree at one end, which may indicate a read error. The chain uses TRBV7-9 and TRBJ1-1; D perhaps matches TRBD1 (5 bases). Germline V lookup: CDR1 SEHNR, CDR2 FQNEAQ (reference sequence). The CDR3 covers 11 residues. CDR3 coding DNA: TGTTCCAGCAGCAACCAGGGTGAAGCTTTCTTT. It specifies CSSSNQGEAFF.

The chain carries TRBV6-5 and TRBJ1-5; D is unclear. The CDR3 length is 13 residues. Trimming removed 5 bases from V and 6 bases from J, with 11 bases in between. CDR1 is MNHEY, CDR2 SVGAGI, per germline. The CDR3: CASSRSGVQPQHF. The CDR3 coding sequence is TGTGCCAGCAGTAGGAGCGGGGTTCAGCCCCAGCATTTT.

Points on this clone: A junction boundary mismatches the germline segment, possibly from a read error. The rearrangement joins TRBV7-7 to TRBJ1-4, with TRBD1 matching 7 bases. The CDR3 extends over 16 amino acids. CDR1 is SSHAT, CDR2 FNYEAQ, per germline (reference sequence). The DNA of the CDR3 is TGTGCTAGCAGCTTAGAACCACAGGGGTCGAGGGAAAAACTGTTTTTT. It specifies CASSLEPQGSREKLFF.

CDR3 sequence (DNA): TGTGCCAGCAGCTTACTAGGGCAGGGGGCTGAGACCCAGTACTTC. This sequence encodes CASSLLGQGAETQYF. This sequence joins TRBV11-2 and TRBJ2-5, with 8 bases aligning to TRBD1. Germline V gives CDR1 SGHAT, CDR2 FQNNGV. CDR3 length equals 15 residues. Trimming took 2 bases from V and 5 from J; bases not matched to a gene: 7. Combining the CDR3 with reference TRBV11-2 and TRBJ2-5 gives the whole variable domain EAGVAQSPRYKIIEKRQSVAFWCNPISGHATLYWYQQILGQGPKLLIQFQNNGVVDDSQLPKDRFSAERLKGVDSTLKIQPAKLEDSAVYLCASSLLGQGAETQYFGPGTRLLVL.

The CDR3 is CASTEGGWDEQFF. The CDR3 DNA follows: TGTGCCAGCACCGAGGGAGGCTGGGATGAGCAGTTCTTC. The chain recombines TRBV2 with TRBJ2-1; D is perhaps TRBD2 (6 bases). V gave up 7 bases and J gave up 8 bases, with 15 bases separating them. This CDR3 has 13 amino acids. Germline values: CDR1 SNHLY, CDR2 FYNNEI.

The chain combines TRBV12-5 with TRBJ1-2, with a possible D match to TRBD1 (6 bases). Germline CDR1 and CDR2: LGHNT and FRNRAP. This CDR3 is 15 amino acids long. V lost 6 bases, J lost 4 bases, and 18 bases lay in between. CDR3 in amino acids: CASGREHRVGYGYTF. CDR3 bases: TGTGCTAGTGGCCGCGAGCACAGGGTGGGCTATGGCTACACCTTC.

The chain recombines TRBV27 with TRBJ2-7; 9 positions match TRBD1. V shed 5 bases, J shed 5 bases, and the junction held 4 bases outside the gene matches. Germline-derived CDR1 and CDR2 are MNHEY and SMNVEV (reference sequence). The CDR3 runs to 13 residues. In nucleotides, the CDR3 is TGTGCCAGCAGTCCAGGGACAGGGAACGAGCAGTACTTC. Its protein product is CASSPGTGNEQYF.

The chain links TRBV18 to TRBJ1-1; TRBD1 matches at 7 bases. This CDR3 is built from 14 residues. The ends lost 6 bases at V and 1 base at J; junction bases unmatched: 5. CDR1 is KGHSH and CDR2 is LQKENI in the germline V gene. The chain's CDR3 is CASSLRQGNTEAFF. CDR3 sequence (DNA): TGTGCCAGCTCGCTGAGACAGGGGAACACTGAAGCTTTCTTT.

CDR3 in DNA: TGTGCCAGCAGCTTAGGGGCGGGGGCCCCGTACCAAGAGACCCAGTACTTC. Its protein product is CASSLGAGAPYQETQYF. This rearrangement joins TRBV11-2 to TRBJ2-5, with TRBD2 as a possible D gene (7 bases). The germline gives CDR1 SGHAT, CDR2 FQNNGV. This CDR3 spans 17 amino acids. V lost 1 base and J 0 bases, leaving 15 bases between the germline ends.